The 29 T cell receptor beta chains below were found in one sample sequenced in a study of cytomegalovirus exposure and HLA in healthy donors. In the PCR, 60 Vbeta and 13 Jbeta primers were used. Sequencing used immunoSEQ multiplex PCR; TCRdb keeps in-frame clones, though not all of them. Of about 160,000 clones listed, approximately 79% are singletons. The sequenced sample consisted of PBMCs. The receptor source for this set is a man in his forties in good health and CMV-seronegative.

The chain recombines TRBV19 with TRBJ1-4; D gene uncertain. Trimming took off 1 base at V and 5 bases at J, with 8 bases between the two ends. This CDR3 comprises 14 residues. Looked up from germline, CDR1 is LNHDA and CDR2 is SQIVND (reference sequence). This CDR3 is CASSIGSQNEKLFF. Written as DNA, the CDR3 is TGTGCCAGTAGTATAGGGTCACAGAATGAAAAACTGTTTTTT.

The chain recombines TRBV7-2 with TRBJ1-4; perhaps TRBD1 as D (6 bases). The germline gives CDR1 SGHTA, CDR2 FQGNSA. V gave up 2 bases and J gave up 11 bases, with 12 bases separating them. The CDR3 runs to 13 residues. The chain's CDR3 is CASSLRQAEKLFF. CDR3 coding DNA: TGTGCCAGCAGCTTAAGACAGGCAGAGAAACTGTTTTTT.

The count of this clone is one. The chain employs TRBV19 and TRBJ2-5; possibly TRBD2 for D (5 bases). Trimming removed 5 bases at V and 7 bases at J, with 8 bases between. Germline V gene lookup returns CDR1 LNHDA and CDR2 SQIVND (reference sequence). The CDR3 is 11 amino acids. In DNA, the CDR3 is TGTGCCAGTAGTGATGCGGGGACCCAGTACTTC. Amino acid sequence: CASSDAGTQYF.

This chain uses TRBV10-2 with TRBJ1-2, with a possible D match to TRBD1 (6 bases). V gave up 10 bases and J gave up 3 bases, with 15 bases separating them. The CDR3 is 13 residues long. Germline lookup yields CDR1 WSHSY and CDR2 SAAADI. In nucleotides, the CDR3 is TGCGCCACCAGAAGGGGGGGCGACTATGGCTACACCTTC. Protein product: CATRRGGDYGYTF.

The V and J genes are TRBV10-3 and TRBJ1-3; TRBD1 is a possible D gene (6 bases). CDR1 is ENHRY, CDR2 SYGVKD, per germline. Trimming took 3 bases from V and 1 from J, leaving 13 bases between them. This CDR3 has 16 amino acids. CDR3 in amino acids: CAISDQGKRSGNTIYF. The CDR3 DNA reads TGTGCCATCAGTGACCAGGGGAAAAGGTCTGGAAACACCATATATTTT.

The chain combines TRBV6-5 with TRBJ2-7; D perhaps matches TRBD2 (5 bases). The germline V gene has CDR1 MNHEY and CDR2 SVGAGI. The CDR3 contains 15 residues. The V end lost 4 bases, the J end lost 0 bases, and 13 bases lay between the germline ends. For the CDR3, the DNA is TGTGCCAGCAGTTCCGCGGGTACGAGCTCCTACGAGCAGTACTTC. As protein: CASSSAGTSSYEQYF.

The CDR3 DNA sequence: TGCGCCAGCAGGTCGGCCTTTTGGGACAGTTCCTACGAGCAGTACTTC. As protein: CASRSAFWDSSYEQYF. The chain employs TRBV5-1 and TRBJ2-7, with 7 positions matching TRBD1. This CDR3 is 16 amino acids long. Per the germline V gene, CDR1 is SGHRS and CDR2 is YFSETQ. V trimming: 5 bases; J trimming: 1 base; junction bases outside the gene matches: 12.

The J gene is TRBJ2-7, the V gene TRBV18; the match to TRBD2 covers 7 bases. Germline V gene lookup returns CDR1 KGHSH and CDR2 LQKENI. V shed 4 bases, J shed 3 bases, and the junction held 6 bases outside the gene matches. The CDR3 is 14 residues long. The CDR3 DNA sequence: TGTGCCAGCTCACGGGAGGGAGTGAACTACGAGCAGTACTTC. Translating it yields CASSREGVNYEQYF.

This clone has only a few counts. The V and J genes are TRBV21-1 and TRBJ2-7; TRBD1 reflects the table's D call only, with no check against the DNA. TRBV21-1 is flagged as a pseudogene. CDR3 size: 14 residues. This CDR3 is CASSKGQGSHEQYF. The CDR3, as DNA: TGTGCCAGCAGCAAAGGCCAGGGGAGTCACGAGCAGTACTTC.

The rearrangement uses TRBV5-8 and TRBJ2-3; TRBD2 aligns across 10 bases. Per the germline V gene, CDR1 is SGHTS and CDR2 is YDEGEE. The J segment lost 4 bases and the V segment lost 4 bases, leaving 9 bases of the junction unmatched. The CDR3 is made up of 16 amino acids. CDR3 sequence (DNA): TGTGCCAGCAGCGGATCCGGACTAGCGGATTCAGATACGCAGTATTTT. Translation gives CASSGSGLADSDTQYF.

The chain recombines TRBV27 with TRBJ2-3; perhaps TRBD2 as D (6 bases). This CDR3 is built from 14 residues. Trimming took off 6 bases at V and 9 bases at J, with 19 bases between the two ends. Per germline, CDR1 MNHEY and CDR2 SMNVEV (reference sequence). CDR3 amino acids: CASSNLRTTWTQYF. The CDR3 DNA follows: TGTGCCAGCAGCAACCTCCGGACTACCTGGACGCAGTATTTT.

The chain carries TRBV29-1 and TRBJ2-7, with 15 nucleotides matching TRBD2. With V trimmed by 4 bases and J by 4 bases, 8 bases remained unmatched. The CDR3 is 16 amino acids. The germline gives CDR1 SQVTM, CDR2 ANQGSEA. The CDR3 nucleotides are TGCAGCGTTGTCGGGACTAGCGGGGGGTCGGGTTACGAGCAGTACTTC. As protein: CSVVGTSGGSGYEQYF.

This clone was seen a few times. The chain joins TRBV12-1 to TRBJ1-5; the D call of TRBD1 is as the table states it, not checked on the DNA. TRBV12-1 is noted as a pseudogene. The CDR3 has 17 amino acids. CDR3 DNA sequence: TGTGCCAGCAGCTTTTCGGGGAGATGGGACAGGAGTCAGCCCCAGCATTTT. Amino acids: CASSFSGRWDRSQPQHF.

The chain couples TRBV18 to TRBJ2-3; D may be TRBD1 (6 bases). Germline-derived CDR1 and CDR2 are KGHSH and LQKENI. This CDR3 spans 16 amino acids. Trimming took 6 bases from V and 2 from J, leaving 18 bases between them. Written as DNA, the CDR3 is TGTGCCAGCTCGCTCTACGCTGGGGGCTTCACAGATACGCAGTATTTT. Its protein is CASSLYAGGFTDTQYF.

The V and J genes are TRBV4-1 and TRBJ2-1; 7 nucleotides agree with TRBD1. The germline V gene has CDR1 MGHRA and CDR2 YSYEKL. V dropped 3 bases and J dropped 7; count of bases not matched to a gene: 15. The CDR3 covers 17 residues. The CDR3 DNA sequence: TGCGCCAGCAGCCATCGGCACAGGGGAACTAGACCGAATGAGCAGTTCTTC. Amino acid sequence: CASSHRHRGTRPNEQFF.

The genes are TRBV2 and TRBJ2-7, with 12 bases aligning to TRBD1. The J segment lost 7 bases and the V segment lost 7 bases, leaving 14 bases of the junction unmatched. Germline V CDR1 and CDR2: SNHLY, FYNNEI. The CDR3 totals 16 residues. The CDR3, as DNA: TGTGCCAGCACCCTTAGGGCGGGACAGGGGGCAGGTGAGCAGTACTTC. Translation gives CASTLRAGQGAGEQYF.

The gene calls are TRBV19 and TRBJ2-3; 9 bases are shared with TRBD2. This CDR3 contains 18 residues. The V and J ends lost 6 bases and 2 bases, in that order; junction bases with no gene match: 15. CDR1 is LNHDA and CDR2 is SQIVND in the germline V gene (reference sequence). CDR3 residues: CASSPRAGGLRVTDTQYF. The CDR3 nucleotides read TGTGCCAGTAGCCCTAGAGCGGGAGGCCTTCGGGTCACAGATACGCAGTATTTT.

The chain carries TRBV15 and TRBJ2-1; TRBD2 aligns across 8 bases. Germline CDR1 reads LNHNV; CDR2 reads YYDKDF (reference sequence). Losses at the gene ends were 1 base for V and 8 bases for J; bases not matched to a gene: 7. This CDR3 has 15 amino acids. In nucleotides, the CDR3 is TGTGCCACCAGCAGAGGAGTAGCGGGACGCGATGAGCAGTTCTTC. Protein sequence: CATSRGVAGRDEQFF.

The V call is TRBV27, the J call TRBJ2-2; no reliable D call. CDR1 is MNHEY and CDR2 is SMNVEV in the germline V gene (reference sequence). The CDR3 contains 13 residues. V was clipped by 3 bases and J by 4 bases, with 6 bases between them. The CDR3 reads CASSFGFTGELFF. As DNA, the CDR3 is TGTGCCAGCAGTTTCGGGTTCACCGGGGAGCTGTTTTTT.

This chain uses TRBV21-1 with TRBJ1-2; the table's D call, TRBD1, has no DNA check behind it. TRBV21-1 is designated a pseudogene. The CDR3 has 14 residues. In DNA, the CDR3 is TGTGCCAGCAGCAAAGCCTGGCAGATCTATGGCTACACCTTC. This codes for CASSKAWQIYGYTF.

V and J are TRBV5-8 and TRBJ2-2; the match to TRBD2 covers 11 bases. The CDR3 length is 18 residues. CDR1 is SGHTS and CDR2 is YDEGEE in the germline V gene. V lost 0 bases and J lost 6; bases outside the gene matches: 10. The CDR3 nucleotides are TGTGCCAGCAGCTTGGTTCGACTAGCGGGACCTAAGGCCGGGGAGCTGTTTTTT. This codes for CASSLVRLAGPKAGELFF.

V and J are TRBV6-1 and TRBJ2-5; the match to TRBD1 covers 10 bases. The CDR3 spans 16 residues. J was trimmed by 5 bases and V by 2 bases; bases with no gene match: 8. In germline, CDR1 is MNHNS, CDR2 SASEGT. CDR3 sequence reads: CASSESRQGAGETQYF. The CDR3 DNA is TGTGCCAGCAGTGAATCCCGACAGGGGGCGGGTGAGACCCAGTACTTC.

The rearrangement uses TRBV28 and TRBJ1-1, with 8 positions matching TRBD1. This CDR3 region has 15 residues. J was trimmed by 11 bases and V by 4 bases; bases with no gene match: 15. The germline gives CDR1 MDHEN, CDR2 SYDVKM. The chain's CDR3 is CASSSHSGGLGEAFF. The CDR3 DNA sequence: TGTGCCAGCAGTTCCCACTCAGGGGGCCTAGGGGAGGCTTTCTTT. The variable domain in full, with the rest retrieved from reference TRBV28 and TRBJ1-1, is DVKVTQSSRYLVKRTGEKVFLECVQDMDHENMFWYRQDPGLGLRLIYFSYDVKMKEKGDIPEGYSVSREKKERFSLILESASTNQTSMYLCASSSHSGGLGEAFFGQGTRLTVV.

The genes are TRBV5-4 and TRBJ2-1, with D possibly TRBD2 on 6 matching bases. Between the trimmed V and J ends, which lost 6 bases and 1 base, there was a span of 8 bases. The CDR3 totals 13 residues. The germline gives CDR1 SGHNT, CDR2 YYREEE (reference sequence). CDR3 sequence: CASTLASYNEQFF. In DNA, the CDR3 is TGTGCCAGCACGCTAGCGTCCTACAATGAGCAGTTCTTC.

A word on this clone: A junction end diverges from the germline sequence, so it may reflect a read error. This sequence joins TRBV7-9 and TRBJ2-7; 12 nucleotides line up with TRBD2. Per the germline V gene, CDR1 is SEHNR and CDR2 is FQNEAQ (reference sequence). The CDR3 spans 19 residues. CDR3 in amino acids: CSSSRRTVTSGRLGYEQYF. The CDR3 coding sequence is TGTTCCAGCAGCCGCCGGACAGTTACTAGCGGGAGGCTGGGTTACGAGCAGTACTTC.

The genes are TRBV5-1 and TRBJ2-1, with 15 positions matching TRBD2. V dropped 7 bases and J dropped 3; count of bases not matched to a gene: 17. Germline lookup yields CDR1 SGHRS and CDR2 YFSETQ. The CDR3 spans 20 residues. The CDR3 sequence: CASYLQSRTSGREGYNEQFF. DNA of the CDR3: TGCGCCAGCTACCTTCAGTCTAGGACTAGCGGGAGGGAGGGCTACAATGAGCAGTTCTTC.

V is TRBV5-6 and J is TRBJ2-1; 10 bases are shared with TRBD2. The length of the CDR3 is 16 residues. Looked up from germline, CDR1 is SGHDT and CDR2 is YYEEEE. The V gene end was trimmed by 3 bases and the J gene end by 8 bases; junction bases not matched to a gene: 11. CDR3 nucleotides: TGTGCCAGCAGCTCGATACAGCGGGAGGGCCGCTATGAGCAGTTCTTC. Amino acid sequence: CASSSIQREGRYEQFF.

This clone occurred a few times. At one of its ends the junction is not consistent with the germline gene, which may arise from a read error. This chain's CDR3 is CSSSLSVDTQYF. The DNA for the CDR3 is TGTTCCAGCAGCCTATCGGTGGATACGCAGTATTTT. The V and J genes are TRBV7-9 and TRBJ2-3; D call uncertain. The CDR3 spans 12 residues. Per the germline V gene, CDR1 is SEHNR and CDR2 is FQNEAQ (reference sequence).

This chain links TRBV18 with TRBJ2-5, with 8 bases fitting TRBD2. Germline V gives CDR1 KGHSH, CDR2 LQKENI. CDR3 length: 15 residues. J was trimmed by 7 bases and V by 3 bases; bases with no gene match: 10. The CDR3 loop is CASSPDASGSTTQYF. CDR3 in DNA: TGTGCCAGCTCACCGGACGCGAGCGGGAGCACGACCCAGTACTTC.